The T cell receptor (beta chain) described here comes from a study of regulatory T cells in long-lasting Graves disease. Study-wide points: Only peripheral blood was studied, not thyroid tissue. TCR diversity was lower in persistent than newly diagnosed Graves' disease. A greater number of public clonotypes (around 2,700) was shared by persistent patients than by new patients (roughly 880).

A remark on this clonotype: Its antigen is currently unknown.

Time point denoted: persistent/refractory GD, antithyroid drugs over 5 years with positive TRAb. From RNA extracted from PBMCs, the TCR library was made. There are 16 residues in the CDR3. J was trimmed by 1 base and V by 0 bases; bases with no gene match: 5. The germline V gene has CDR1 DFQATT and CDR2 SNEGSKA (reference sequence). Researchers made TCR beta libraries by using iRepertoire HTBI primers and running Arm-PCR on CDR3 regions. TCRdb re-analysed the multiplex PCR reads in MiXCR, keeping a single row per CDR3 protein. The table includes roughly 430,000 distinct CDR3 sequences, 21% detected once.

The receptor was isolated from a female donor with Graves disease. The gene calls are TRBV20-1 and TRBJ2-2, with 7 nucleotides matching TRBD2. The material sequenced was peripheral blood mononuclear cells (PBMCs), taken when the disease was refractory, from a patient treated with antithyroid drugs. CDR3 sequence: CSARDASGVNTGELFF. CDR3 DNA sequence: TGCAGTGCTAGAGATGCCAGCGGGGTGAACACCGGGGAGCTGTTTTTT.